This T cell receptor (beta chain) originates from a study of beta chain features in type 1 diabetes. Study context: Healthy donors, compared against patients, showed similar age, gender and cell yields.

The CDR3 sequence is 14 residues long. CDR1 and CDR2 from the germline V gene are KGHSH and LQKENI. The V and J ends lost 0 bases and 6 bases, in that order; junction bases with no gene match: 1. Study-level findings and limits: PCR might show a preference for shorter templates, equally across patients and controls. Shorter TCRB CDR3s, moderately but significantly so, were found in Type 1 diabetes patients in all four CD4+ subsets.

All of the isolated RNA was reverse transcribed, so expressed TCRB transcripts were sequenced. Sequenced by immunoSEQ multiplex PCR; TCRdb stores in-frame clones only, minus some. Among about 27,000 clones listed, roughly 50% were seen once. This clone was observed a handful of times. The antigen remains unidentified. The same CDR3 arises from other DNA sequences in this sample as well. Sequences were obtained from Tregs from blood. This chain connects TRBV18 to TRBJ2-7, with 11 positions matching TRBD1. The sequence came from a woman aged 18 to 35 with type 1 diabetes. CDR3 sequence reads: CASSPPGTGGEQYF. The CDR3 nucleotides read TGTGCCAGCTCACCACCGGGGACAGGGGGCGAGCAGTACTTC. Supplemented by reference TRBV18 and TRBJ2-7, the full variable domain reads NAGVMQNPRHLVRRRGQEARLRCSPMKGHSHVYWYRQLPEEGLKFMVYLQKENIIDESGMPKERFSAEFPKEGPSILRIQQVVRGDSAAYFCASSPPGTGGEQYFGPGTRLTVT.